These 25 T cell receptor beta chains were all obtained from the same sample, sequenced in a study of radiation and T cells in renal cell carcinoma. TCRdb keeps only in-frame clones here, not all; method: immunoSEQ multiplex PCR. The sample yields over 90,000 clones, more than 65% seen once. Time point meaning: blood 4 weeks post-SBRT, at nephrectomy. As to treatment: 15 Gy SBRT to primary tumor, nephrectomy 4 weeks later. The starting material was blood, obtained from a patient whose treatment included radiotherapy and nephrectomy. The receptor set was obtained from a man aged 60-69 years with renal cell carcinoma.

A single count supports this clone. This sequence joins TRBV27 and TRBJ2-3, with a tentative D call TRBD1 (6 bases). The V end was cut by 7 bases, the J end by 2 bases, with 25 bases between. CDR3 size: 18 residues. Germline V lookup: CDR1 MNHEY, CDR2 SMNVEV (reference sequence). The CDR3 loop reads CASTAVVQGPLVTDTQYF. In DNA, the CDR3 is TGTGCCAGCACCGCGGTAGTACAGGGTCCCTTGGTCACAGATACGCAGTATTTT.

CDR3 nucleotide sequence: TGCGCCAGCAGCCAAGATCGACAGGGAGCGAACACCGGGGAGCTGTTTTTT. This sequence encodes CASSQDRQGANTGELFF. The chain uses TRBV4-1 and TRBJ2-2; 7 nucleotides line up with TRBD1. The length of the CDR3 is 17 residues. The V gene's germline CDR1 is MGHRA and CDR2 YSYEKL. V lost 0 bases, J lost 0 bases, and 4 bases stayed unmatched.

The rearrangement uses TRBV27 and TRBJ2-1; 8 nucleotides align to TRBD1. The germline gives CDR1 MNHEY, CDR2 SMNVEV (reference sequence). This CDR3 region has 15 residues. The junction had 13 bases not matched to a gene; V was cut back by 5 bases and J by 10 bases. The CDR3 DNA follows: TGTGCCAGCAGTCCTTGGGGACAGGCCGTTCTCGAGCAGTTCTTC. Protein sequence: CASSPWGQAVLEQFF.

This chain joins TRBV15 and TRBJ2-1; TRBD2 agrees at 10 bases. This CDR3 is built from 15 residues. Germline V lookup: CDR1 LNHNV, CDR2 YYDKDF (reference sequence). The V and J ends lost 4 bases and 1 base, in that order; junction bases with no gene match: 1. The DNA for the CDR3 is TGTGCCACCAGCACACTAGCGGGGTCCTACAATGAGCAGTTCTTC. Amino acid sequence: CATSTLAGSYNEQFF.

The CDR3 DNA reads TGTGCCAGCACCCGGGCTAGCAACAATGAGCAGTTCTTC. This gives the protein CASTRASNNEQFF. The genes are TRBV6-5 and TRBJ2-1; possibly TRBD2 for D (5 bases). CDR3 length equals 13 residues. Looked up from germline, CDR1 is MNHEY and CDR2 is SVGAGI. V was cut by 7 bases and J by 5 bases, with 12 bases left in between.

V usage is TRBV5-1 and J usage is TRBJ2-1; D gene ambiguous. Trimming removed 0 bases at V and 7 bases at J, with 11 bases between. The CDR3 consists of 14 residues. Germline V gene sequence: CDR1 SGHRS, CDR2 YFSETQ. In DNA form, the CDR3 reads TGCGCCAGCAGCTTGGCGAGGACCGATAATGAGCAGTTCTTC. Residues: CASSLARTDNEQFF.

The genes are TRBV10-2 and TRBJ1-5, with D possibly matching TRBD1 (6 bases). The CDR3 has 14 residues. The V gene lost 3 bases and the J gene lost 7 bases, with 13 bases spanning the gap. The V gene's germline CDR1 is WSHSY and CDR2 SAAADI. CDR3 residues: CASSDRGGRQPQHF. CDR3 nucleotide sequence: TGCGCCAGCAGTGACAGGGGTGGCAGGCAGCCCCAGCATTTT.

V and J are TRBV9 and TRBJ2-3; 7 bases agree with TRBD2. The CDR3 is 13 residues long. Germline V gene sequence: CDR1 SGDLS, CDR2 YYNGEE. V shed 2 bases, J shed 6 bases, and the junction held 3 bases outside the gene matches. The CDR3 nucleotides are TGTGCCAGCAGCGTGGTAGCGGGCGATACGCAGTATTTT. This gives the protein CASSVVAGDTQYF.

This clone has more than one count but fewer than ten. This chain joins TRBV27 and TRBJ2-1; a possible D gene is TRBD1 (5 bases). CDR3 length: 16 amino acids. V lost 2 bases and J 0 bases, leaving 11 bases between the germline ends. The V gene's germline CDR1 is MNHEY and CDR2 SMNVEV (reference sequence). CDR3: CASSLMAGLSYNEQFF. The CDR3 DNA is TGTGCCAGCAGTTTAATGGCAGGGCTCTCCTACAATGAGCAGTTCTTC.

The J gene is TRBJ2-5, the V gene TRBV5-8; 10 nucleotides agree with TRBD2. The germline CDR1 and CDR2 sequences are SGHTS and YDEGEE. The CDR3 has 18 residues. The V and J ends lost 0 bases and 0 bases, in that order; junction bases with no gene match: 8. CDR3 coding DNA: TGTGCCAGCAGCTTGGGGGTAGCGGGAGGCCCCCACCAAGAGACCCAGTACTTC. Its protein is CASSLGVAGGPHQETQYF. Full variable domain (rest looked up from reference TRBV5-8 and TRBJ2-5): EAGVTQSPTHLIKTRGQQATLRCSPISGHTSVYWYQQALGLGLQFLLWYDEGEERNRGNFPPRFSGRQFPNYSSELNVNALELEDSALYLCASSLGVAGGPHQETQYFGPGTRLLVL.

The rearrangement links TRBV11-2 to TRBJ2-5, with D unresolved. Deletions cut 1 base from V and 7 bases from J, with 13 bases between. The CDR3 spans 14 residues. Germline V lookup: CDR1 SGHAT, CDR2 FQNNGV. CDR3 DNA sequence: TGTGCCAGCAGCTTAGGAGCCTCTCTAGGGACCCAGTACTTC. It codes for CASSLGASLGTQYF.

The rearrangement uses TRBV18 and TRBJ1-3; D is ambiguous. The CDR3 loop spans 16 amino acids. Germline-derived CDR1 and CDR2 are KGHSH and LQKENI. V lost 1 base and J 0 bases, leaving 10 bases between the germline ends. The CDR3 loop reads CASSPRPGSSGNTIYF. The CDR3 DNA is TGTGCCAGCTCACCACGCCCGGGAAGCTCTGGAAACACCATATATTTT. Supplemented by reference TRBV18 and TRBJ1-3, the full variable domain reads NAGVMQNPRHLVRRRGQEARLRCSPMKGHSHVYWYRQLPEEGLKFMVYLQKENIIDESGMPKERFSAEFPKEGPSILRIQQVVRGDSAAYFCASSPRPGSSGNTIYFGEGSWLTVV.

This sequence joins TRBV28 and TRBJ2-3; no firm D call. This CDR3 comprises 12 residues. From germline, CDR1 is MDHEN and CDR2 SYDVKM. Deletions cut 5 bases from V and 8 bases from J, with 11 bases between. The CDR3 spells CASSPRPRTQYF. CDR3 nucleotides: TGTGCCAGCAGTCCCCGCCCGCGTACGCAGTATTTT.

This clone was observed a single time. The rearrangement joins TRBV6-5 to TRBJ2-3, with D uncertain. This CDR3 contains 14 residues. In germline, CDR1 is MNHEY, CDR2 SVGAGI. With 2 bases removed from V and 3 bases from J, the gap between germline ends came to 9 bases. CDR3 sequence: CASSYRPRTDTQYF. The CDR3 nucleotides are TGTGCCAGCAGTTACCGGCCAAGGACAGATACGCAGTATTTT.

The chain recombines TRBV28 with TRBJ2-7; tentative D call: TRBD2 (5 bases). CDR3 length: 14 residues. Trimming took off 4 bases at V and 0 bases at J, with 10 bases between the two ends. CDR1 and CDR2 from the germline V gene are MDHEN and SYDVKM. The CDR3 region has the DNA TGTGCCAGCAGTTCACCGGGGAGCTCCTACGAGCAGTACTTC. It translates to CASSSPGSSYEQYF. The complete variable domain, with remaining parts taken from reference TRBV28 and TRBJ2-7, reads DVKVTQSSRYLVKRTGEKVFLECVQDMDHENMFWYRQDPGLGLRLIYFSYDVKMKEKGDIPEGYSVSREKKERFSLILESASTNQTSMYLCASSSPGSSYEQYFGPGTRLTVT.

This chain links TRBV30 with TRBJ2-6; D ambiguous. Trimming removed 3 bases at V and 0 bases at J, with 15 bases between. The CDR3 loop spans 17 amino acids. The germline gives CDR1 GTSNPN, CDR2 SVGIG (reference sequence). The CDR3: CAWSRRPFSSGANVLTF. As DNA, the CDR3 is TGTGCCTGGAGCAGGAGACCGTTCTCCTCTGGGGCCAACGTCCTGACTTTC.

This chain connects TRBV19 to TRBJ1-1; D is undetermined. There are 15 residues in the CDR3. V lost 1 base and J 0 bases, leaving 9 bases between the germline ends. From germline, CDR1 is LNHDA and CDR2 SQIVND (reference sequence). CDR3 in DNA: TGTGCCAGTAGTATAGGGCCGGCAATGAACACTGAAGCTTTCTTT. Amino acids: CASSIGPAMNTEAFF.

The rearrangement links TRBV6-1 to TRBJ1-4, with a weak D call TRBD1 (6 bases). Trimming took 4 bases from V and 4 from J, leaving 13 bases between them. The length of the CDR3 is 15 residues. Germline values: CDR1 MNHNS, CDR2 SASEGT. The CDR3 coding sequence is TGTGCCAGCAGTGCCCCGACAGGCCATAATGAAAAACTGTTTTTT. This gives the protein CASSAPTGHNEKLFF.

The CDR3 is CASSLGGHRGEQYF. The CDR3 DNA sequence: TGTGCCAGCAGCTTGGGGGGACACCGTGGCGAGCAGTACTTC. This rearrangement joins TRBV11-3 to TRBJ2-7, with D perhaps given as TRBD1 or TRBD2 (6 bases each). Germline V lookup: CDR1 SGHNT, CDR2 YENEEA. CDR3 length: 14 residues. V was pared by 3 bases and J by 6 bases, with 15 bases between.

The V gene is TRBV6-1, the J gene TRBJ1-2; no reliable D call. The germline gives CDR1 MNHNS, CDR2 SASEGT. The length of the CDR3 is 13 residues. Trimming pared 3 bases from V and 4 bases from J, leaving 9 bases between. The CDR3 DNA is TGTGCCAGCAGTGACGAGACGATCTATGGCTACACCTTC. It is translated as CASSDETIYGYTF.

This chain connects TRBV9 to TRBJ2-2; D tentatively reads TRBD1 or TRBD2 (5 bases each). CDR1 is SGDLS, CDR2 YYNGEE, per germline. The germline V and J ends were trimmed by 1 base and 6 bases, with 13 bases remaining between them. The CDR3 loop spans 15 amino acids. DNA of the CDR3: TGTGCCAGCAGCGTATTTTCCGGGACCTCCGGGGAGCTGTTTTTT. This gives the protein CASSVFSGTSGELFF.

CDR3 loop: CASSHGRETGNTIYF. The CDR3 DNA sequence: TGCGCCAGCAGCCACGGCAGGGAGACTGGAAACACCATATATTTT. The rearrangement joins TRBV4-1 to TRBJ1-3, with a weak D call TRBD1 (5 bases). V dropped 3 bases and J dropped 2 bases, with 11 bases sitting between them. From germline, CDR1 is MGHRA and CDR2 YSYEKL. The CDR3 consists of 15 residues.

The chain links TRBV5-3 to TRBJ1-1; D might be TRBD1 (6 bases). TRBV5-3 is treated as an ORF (open reading frame) with a function not yet certain. V shed 0 bases and J shed 3 bases, with 9 bases lying between them. The CDR3 has 14 residues. The DNA of the CDR3 is TGTGCCAGAAGCTTGGAACAGGGCCACACTGAAGCTTTCTTT. Translating gives CARSLEQGHTEAFF.

The chain uses TRBV5-6 and TRBJ1-2; D gene unclear. This CDR3 is built from 15 residues. CDR1 SGHDT and CDR2 YYEEEE come from the germline V gene. The V end lost 0 bases, the J end lost 0 bases, and 9 bases lay between the germline ends. The CDR3 bases are TGTGCCAGCAGCTTGGATACCGGATCTAACTATGGCTACACCTTC. It encodes CASSLDTGSNYGYTF.

This rearrangement joins TRBV10-1 to TRBJ1-2; the D gene is possibly TRBD1 (5 bases). V was trimmed by 6 bases and J by 8 bases, leaving 16 bases between them. Germline V lookup: CDR1 WNHNN, CDR2 SYGVQD (reference sequence). This CDR3 comprises 13 residues. CDR3 in DNA: TGCGCCAGCAGCGCTTATCCGGGACTCGGCTACACCTTC. Its protein product is CASSAYPGLGYTF.